This T cell receptor beta chain was recovered during a study of CXCR3-negative and CXCR3-positive naive CD8 T cells. Turning to this clonotype: What it recognizes is unknown.

General study points: TRB CDR3s were more hydrophobic in CXCR3-positive than in CXCR3-negative naive cells. Similar TRBV-TRBJ gene usage was seen in naive CXCR3-negative and CXCR3-positive cells, but not in memory cells.

Germline CDR1 and CDR2: MNHEY and SVGAGI. The CDR3 has 15 amino acids. Via 5' RACE with UMI labels, TRB cDNA libraries were prepared. For each CDR3 protein, TCRdb gives one entry from its re-call of the 5' RACE reads, without DNA. The sample totals some 120,000 distinct CDR3 sequences. What was sequenced was naive CXCR3+ CD8+ T cells from blood. Subset given: CD45RO-CCR7+CD27+CD95- naive CD8+ T cells expressing CXCR3 (TNR3+). The V call is TRBV6-5, the J call TRBJ2-7; TCRdb lists TRBD2, though no DNA is available to test this call. This TCR was recovered from a human donor in good health. Some clones in this sample may be carry-over from other donors' samples. This CDR3 reads CASSLVTSGRHEQYF.